This entry lists 21 T cell receptor beta chains sequenced from one sample in a study of T cell responses to AZD1222 COVID-19 vaccine. Sequencing used immunoSEQ multiplex PCR; TCRdb keeps in-frame clones, though not all of them. The table shows some 190,000 clones, with roughly 94% occurring only once. Source: peripheral blood, taken 28 days after the second dose of the MenACWY control vaccine. The receptors stem from an adult who received the MenACWY meningococcal vaccine as a control.

The gene calls are TRBV27 and TRBJ2-2; 8 nucleotides match TRBD2. The CDR3 contains 17 residues. V shed 4 bases, J shed 1 base, and the junction held 8 bases outside the gene matches. Germline values: CDR1 MNHEY, CDR2 SMNVEV (reference sequence). CDR3 region: CASSWAGGPMNTGELFF. CDR3 bases: TGTGCCAGCAGTTGGGCGGGGGGTCCGATGAACACCGGGGAGCTGTTTTTT.

This chain links TRBV7-2 with TRBJ2-3; D is undetermined. CDR1 is SGHTA, CDR2 FQGNSA, per germline. Trimming pared 4 bases from V and 5 bases from J, leaving 7 bases between. The CDR3 is 12 amino acids. CDR3 residues: CASSSSGDTQYF. The DNA for the CDR3 is TGTGCCAGCAGCTCTAGTGGAGATACGCAGTATTTT.

This chain connects TRBV5-1 to TRBJ1-6; D is perhaps TRBD1 (6 bases). V shed 4 bases and J shed 5 bases, with 16 bases lying between them. The CDR3 is 16 residues long. CDR1 is SGHRS, CDR2 YFSETQ, per germline. CDR3 sequence reads: CASSLPDRPNNSPLHF. The CDR3 DNA reads TGCGCCAGCAGCCTACCGGACAGACCGAATAATTCACCCCTCCACTTT. Complete variable domain (other parts from reference TRBV5-1 and TRBJ1-6): KAGVTQTPRYLIKTRGQQVTLSCSPISGHRSVSWYQQTPGQGLQFLFEYFSETQRNKGNFPGRFSGRQFSNSRSEMNVSTLELGDSALYLCASSLPDRPNNSPLHFGNGTRLTVT.

V gene TRBV11-2 combines with J gene TRBJ2-1, with D hard to call. Trimming removed 1 base from V and 7 bases from J, with 2 bases in between. The CDR3 totals 11 residues. CDR1 and CDR2 from the germline V gene are SGHAT and FQNNGV. The CDR3 is CASSLGNEQFF. For the CDR3, the DNA is TGTGCCAGCAGCTTAGGAAATGAGCAGTTCTTC.

The genes are TRBV9 and TRBJ1-3; TRBD1 aligns across 8 bases. Germline V gene sequence: CDR1 SGDLS, CDR2 YYNGEE. The CDR3 runs to 16 residues. The V gene end was trimmed by 3 bases and the J gene end by 4 bases; junction bases not matched to a gene: 9. DNA of the CDR3: TGTGCCAGCAGCGCACACACAGGGGGGCACGGAAACACCATATATTTT. It encodes CASSAHTGGHGNTIYF.

This chain joins TRBV6-2 or TRBV6-3 and TRBJ1-6; 9 bases line up with TRBD1. Germline V gene sequence: CDR1 MNHEY, CDR2 SVGEGT. Trimming cost V 6 bases and J 6 bases; bases outside gene matches: 6. The CDR3 is 15 amino acids. The chain's CDR3 is CASSPRGQGNSPLHF. DNA for the CDR3: TGTGCCAGCAGCCCTCGGGGACAGGGTAATTCACCCCTCCACTTT.

This chain links TRBV2 with TRBJ1-2, with D unresolved. Germline V gene data show CDR1 as SNHLY and CDR2 as FYNNEI. Trimming took 0 bases from V and 4 from J, leaving 3 bases between them. This CDR3 is 12 amino acids long. The CDR3, as DNA: TGTGCCAGCAGTGAAGCGACCTATGGCTACACCTTC. Translating it yields CASSEATYGYTF.

The V call is TRBV6-5, the J call TRBJ2-1, with TRBD2 identical over 7 bases. This CDR3 region has 16 residues. The V and J ends lost 3 bases and 6 bases, in that order; junction bases with no gene match: 11. Looked up from germline, CDR1 is MNHEY and CDR2 is SVGAGI. CDR3 in DNA: TGTGCCAGCAGTTATGCCGGCGGGAGCCTAATCAATGAGCAGTTCTTC. Translated, it gives CASSYAGGSLINEQFF.

V gene TRBV18 combines with J gene TRBJ2-2; the D is unclear. Trimming stripped 1 base from V and 0 bases from J, with 9 bases between. Germline assignment: CDR1 KGHSH and CDR2 LQKENI. CDR3 size: 16 residues. CDR3 protein: CASSPHNRPNTGELFF. CDR3 sequence (DNA): TGTGCCAGCTCACCACATAACAGACCGAACACCGGGGAGCTGTTTTTT.

The chain links TRBV30 to TRBJ2-7; 8 nucleotides agree with TRBD1. Germline CDR1 is GTSNPN and CDR2 is SVGIG (reference sequence). The CDR3 contains 14 residues. Trimming cost V 3 bases and J 0 bases; bases outside gene matches: 4. CDR3 sequence (DNA): TGTGCCTGGAGGGGGACAGGAAGCTCCTACGAGCAGTACTTC. Its protein product is CAWRGTGSSYEQYF.

This clone was seen only once. This chain uses TRBV14 with TRBJ1-4; 9 bases are a match to TRBD1. With 4 bases clipped from V and 7 bases from J, the junction kept 4 bases outside the gene matches. The CDR3 is 14 residues long. Germline V gene sequence: CDR1 SGHDN, CDR2 FVKESK. The CDR3 coding sequence is TGTGCCAGCAGCCCACGGACAGGGGCTGAAAAACTGTTTTTT. Translation gives CASSPRTGAEKLFF.

The chain combines TRBV27 with TRBJ2-3; 10 nucleotides line up with TRBD2. This CDR3 comprises 17 residues. Germline-derived CDR1 and CDR2 are MNHEY and SMNVEV (reference sequence). The trim removed 4 bases at V and 1 base at J, leaving 8 bases unmatched. In DNA form, the CDR3 reads TGTGCCAGCAGTTCGTTAGCGGGAGGAGGAGGCACAGATACGCAGTATTTT. Amino acids: CASSSLAGGGGTDTQYF.

The V gene is TRBV14, the J gene TRBJ2-5; tentative D call: TRBD2 (5 bases). V shed 1 base and J shed 2 bases, with 14 bases lying between them. Per germline, CDR1 SGHDN and CDR2 FVKESK. This CDR3 contains 16 residues. The DNA of the CDR3 is TGTGCCAGCAGCCAAGTTAGCGCCCGCCCTCAAGAGACCCAGTACTTC. Translation: CASSQVSARPQETQYF.

The genes are TRBV29-1 and TRBJ2-5; 7 bases map to TRBD2. Unmatched junction bases numbered 6, after V lost 7 bases and J lost 1 base. CDR3 length: 13 amino acids. Germline CDR1 reads SQVTM; CDR2 reads ANQGSEA. The CDR3 bases are TGCAGCGCTAGAGCGGGGCTCCAAGAGACCCAGTACTTC. Translated, it gives CSARAGLQETQYF. Supplemented by reference TRBV29-1 and TRBJ2-5, the full variable domain reads SAVISQKPSRDICQRGTSLTIQCQVDSQVTMMFWYRQQPGQSLTLIATANQGSEATYESGFVIDKFPISRPNLTFSTLTVSNMSPEDSSIYLCSARAGLQETQYFGPGTRLLVL.

This chain links TRBV7-9 with TRBJ1-5, with D unclear. Germline V gene sequence: CDR1 SEHNR, CDR2 FQNEAQ (reference sequence). V was cut by 5 bases and J by 4 bases, with 9 bases left in between. This CDR3 comprises 13 residues. The CDR3 DNA reads TGTGCCAGCAGCCCGGACGGAAATCAGCCCCAGCATTTT. This translates into CASSPDGNQPQHF.

CDR3 residues: CASSARGTTYNEQFF. CDR3 DNA: TGTGCCAGCAGTGCTCGGGGCACCACTTACAATGAGCAGTTCTTC. The rearrangement links TRBV2 to TRBJ2-1; D possibly uses TRBD1 or TRBD2 (5 bases each). This CDR3 has 15 residues. Deletions cut 4 bases from V and 4 bases from J, with 14 bases between. CDR1 and CDR2 (germline): SNHLY, FYNNEI. The full variable domain, with the rest looked up from reference TRBV2 and TRBJ2-1, is EPEVTQTPSHQVTQMGQEVILRCVPISNHLYFYWYRQILGQKVEFLVSFYNNEISEKSEIFDDQFSVERPDGSNFTLKIRSTKLEDSAMYFCASSARGTTYNEQFFGPGTRLTVL.

The rearrangement uses TRBV7-9 and TRBJ1-1; no firm D call. Trimming shortened V by 8 bases and J by 0 bases, and 10 bases separated the two germline ends. Germline lookup yields CDR1 SEHNR and CDR2 FQNEAQ (reference sequence). CDR3 size: 13 residues. The DNA of the CDR3 is TGTGCCAGCGCTGACACCATGAACACTGAAGCTTTCTTT. This codes for CASADTMNTEAFF.

The V and J genes are TRBV2 and TRBJ2-1, with 9 nucleotides matching TRBD2. The CDR3 totals 14 residues. V lost 4 bases, J lost 3 bases, and 1 base stayed unmatched. Germline loops: CDR1 SNHLY, CDR2 FYNNEI. CDR3 region: CASSVTSGYNEQFF. The CDR3 DNA reads TGTGCCAGCAGTGTGACTAGCGGCTACAATGAGCAGTTCTTC.

The rearrangement joins TRBV1 to TRBJ2-1; TRBD2, the table's D call, lacks a check against the DNA. TRBV1 is reported as a pseudogene. The CDR3 contains 16 residues. CDR3 amino acids: CTSSPEEGWTYNEQFF. In DNA form, the CDR3 reads TGCACCAGCAGCCCGGAGGAAGGGTGGACCTACAATGAGCAGTTCTTC.

V gene TRBV27 combines with J gene TRBJ2-1, with D perhaps TRBD2 (7 bases). CDR3 length: 14 amino acids. From germline, CDR1 is MNHEY and CDR2 SMNVEV (reference sequence). Between the trimmed V and J ends, which lost 2 bases and 7 bases, there was a span of 12 bases. In DNA, the CDR3 is TGTGCCAGCAGTTTAGTGGGAGGGGGGAATGAGCAGTTCTTC. Translation gives CASSLVGGGNEQFF.

J is TRBJ2-7 and V is TRBV19; possibly TRBD1 or TRBD2 for D (5 bases each). Germline loops: CDR1 LNHDA, CDR2 SQIVND (reference sequence). The CDR3 covers 18 residues. V was clipped by 5 bases and J by 0 bases, with 23 bases between them. CDR3 residues: CASSFNFPLGDISYEQYF. In nucleotides, the CDR3 is TGTGCCAGTAGTTTCAACTTCCCTCTGGGGGATATCTCCTACGAGCAGTACTTC.